The 21 T cell receptor beta chains below all came from one sample that was sequenced in a study of blood T cell repertoires in COVID-19. TCRdb's copy holds only in-frame clones and misses some; the assay was immunoSEQ multiplex PCR. The data contain about 220,000 clones, roughly 90% of them seen just once; the ten biggest clones take up approximately 15%. Sequencing was performed on PBMCs or T cells enriched from blood (not recorded which). These receptors were obtained from a man aged 25-45 years who had been exposed to COVID-19.

This clone was observed once. V and J are TRBV30 and TRBJ1-2; D remains unclear. The CDR3 has 12 amino acids. Germline V lookup: CDR1 GTSNPN, CDR2 SVGIG (reference sequence). Trimming removed 5 bases from V and 4 bases from J, with 11 bases in between. Written as DNA, the CDR3 is TGTGCCTGGGTATTGCGCGGCTATGGCTACACCTTC. It translates to CAWVLRGYGYTF.

The genes are TRBV13 and TRBJ2-3; TRBD2 is a possible D gene (5 bases). Germline CDR1 and CDR2: PRHDT and FYEKMQ (reference sequence). The CDR3 extends over 13 amino acids. V lost 3 bases and J 5 bases, leaving 9 bases between the germline ends. The CDR3 sequence is CASSLDRGDTQYF. The CDR3 DNA follows: TGTGCCAGCAGCTTGGATCGGGGAGATACGCAGTATTTT.

CDR3 bases: TGCGCCAGCAGCCCGGGGACAGAGAGCTCTGGAAACACCATATATTTT. It codes for CASSPGTESSGNTIYF. V gene TRBV4-3 combines with J gene TRBJ1-3, with 7 bases that match TRBD1. Germline CDR1 reads LGHNA; CDR2 reads YSLEER. CDR3 length equals 16 residues. J was trimmed by 0 bases and V by 4 bases; bases with no gene match: 6.

This clone was observed once. This sequence joins TRBV6-2 or TRBV6-3 and TRBJ2-7, with 9 bases matching TRBD1. V dropped 6 bases and J dropped 4; count of bases not matched to a gene: 13. The CDR3 is made up of 16 amino acids. Germline V gives CDR1 MNHEY, CDR2 SVGEGT. In DNA form, the CDR3 reads TGTGCCAGCAGCTCCACCCAACAGGGGGCAAGGTACGAGCAGTACTTC. Translating gives CASSSTQQGARYEQYF.

This rearrangement joins TRBV19 to TRBJ1-2, with 7 nucleotides matching TRBD1. V trimming: 3 bases; J trimming: 5 bases; junction bases outside the gene matches: 6. From germline, CDR1 is LNHDA and CDR2 SQIVND (reference sequence). The CDR3 is 14 residues long. The CDR3 coding sequence is TGTGCCAGTAGTATTTTACAGGGGAAGTATGGCTACACCTTC. Its protein is CASSILQGKYGYTF.

The rearrangement uses TRBV24-1 and TRBJ2-1; 12 bases are a match to TRBD1. CDR1 and CDR2 (germline): KGHDR, SFDVKD. The CDR3 length is 16 residues. Trimming took 4 bases from V and 9 from J; bases not matched to a gene: 9. The CDR3 reads CATSETRDRGRGEQFF. CDR3 DNA: TGTGCCACCAGTGAAACCCGGGACAGGGGGCGCGGTGAGCAGTTCTTC.

This clone came up once. This chain links TRBV7-9 with TRBJ2-1, with TRBD1 as a possible D gene (6 bases). Looked up from germline, CDR1 is SEHNR and CDR2 is FQNEAQ (reference sequence). V was cut by 11 bases and J by 3 bases, with 20 bases left in between. The CDR3 covers 15 residues. DNA of the CDR3: TGTGCCGGACGAGGGACACAAAAAGTCTACAATGAGCAGTTCTTC. It is translated as CAGRGTQKVYNEQFF.

The J gene is TRBJ1-2, the V gene TRBV9; a possible D gene is TRBD1 (6 bases). Germline CDR1 SGDLS, CDR2 YYNGEE. The V gene lost 4 bases and the J gene lost 8 bases, with 21 bases spanning the gap. The CDR3 extends over 15 amino acids. CDR3: CASSPPTGYYRGYTF. The CDR3 nucleotides are TGTGCCAGCAGCCCCCCCACAGGGTATTACCGGGGCTACACCTTC.

This chain links TRBV19 with TRBJ2-2; 13 nucleotides match TRBD2. Germline V gene lookup returns CDR1 LNHDA and CDR2 SQIVND (reference sequence). With 3 bases clipped from V and 0 bases from J, the junction kept 4 bases outside the gene matches. This CDR3 has 18 amino acids. The CDR3 coding sequence is TGTGCCAGTAGTATGACTAGCGGGGGGCTAGCGAACACCGGGGAGCTGTTTTTT. Residues: CASSMTSGGLANTGELFF.

The CDR3 region is CASSSPTGGTGELFF. In DNA form, the CDR3 reads TGTGCCAGCAGCTCCCCGACTGGGGGGACCGGGGAGCTGTTTTTT. This sequence joins TRBV9 and TRBJ2-2; a possible D gene is TRBD2 (6 bases). The CDR3 is made up of 15 amino acids. The V gene lost 4 bases and the J gene lost 5 bases, with 15 bases spanning the gap. Looked up from germline, CDR1 is SGDLS and CDR2 is YYNGEE.

This clone was seen a few times. This chain links TRBV6-5 with TRBJ1-1; 11 bases are a match to TRBD1. The V and J ends lost 5 bases and 11 bases, in that order; junction bases with no gene match: 7. The germline V gene has CDR1 MNHEY and CDR2 SVGAGI. The CDR3 is 13 residues long. The CDR3 reads CASSPGQGERAFF. The CDR3 bases are TGTGCCAGCAGTCCGGGACAGGGGGAGCGGGCTTTCTTT.

This clone was found a few times. The V call is TRBV10-1, the J call TRBJ2-7, with D hard to call. The CDR3 length is 14 residues. Trimming pared 4 bases from V and 6 bases from J, leaving 16 bases between. CDR1 WNHNN and CDR2 SYGVQD come from the germline V gene (reference sequence). CDR3 nucleotide sequence: TGCGCCAGCAGTGCTGAGGAGTGGCGGTCCGAGCAGTACTTC. It translates to CASSAEEWRSEQYF.

The chain has TRBV5-1 and TRBJ2-6; D is undetermined. Germline CDR1 SGHRS, CDR2 YFSETQ. V was trimmed by 6 bases and J by 3 bases, leaving 16 bases between them. CDR3 length equals 16 residues. The CDR3 nucleotides read TGCGCCAGCACCCCGAGTCCTTCTGGTGGGGCCAACGTCCTGACTTTC. It codes for CASTPSPSGGANVLTF.

The gene calls are TRBV7-2 and TRBJ2-3, with TRBD1 identical over 8 bases. The germline CDR1 and CDR2 sequences are SGHTA and FQGNSA. V was clipped by 8 bases and J by 2 bases; unmatched bases: 3. This CDR3 contains 13 residues. CDR3 loop: CASRGQATDTQYF. CDR3 in DNA: TGTGCCAGCCGGGGACAGGCCACAGATACGCAGTATTTT.

J is TRBJ2-1 and V is TRBV6-4; possible D gene TRBD2, 6 bases. Trimming shortened V by 4 bases and J by 8 bases, and 12 bases separated the two germline ends. The CDR3 length is 13 residues. CDR1 MRHNA and CDR2 SNTAGT come from the germline V gene. CDR3 nucleotides: TGTGCCAGCAGTGTCCAGGGAGGCGATGAGCAGTTCTTC. Translation gives CASSVQGGDEQFF.

This chain joins TRBV5-1 and TRBJ2-1, with 8 bases identical to TRBD1. The germline V gene has CDR1 SGHRS and CDR2 YFSETQ. The CDR3 sequence is 16 residues long. With 0 bases clipped from V and 5 bases from J, the junction kept 7 bases outside the gene matches. CDR3 bases: TGCGCCAGCAGCTTGGAGGGGACAGGTTGGGACAATGAGCAGTTCTTC. It is translated as CASSLEGTGWDNEQFF.

This clone was seen only a few times. The sample has other DNA sequences that encode this CDR3 too. The chain links TRBV6-5 to TRBJ2-2; TRBD2 might be the D (5 bases). Germline loops: CDR1 MNHEY, CDR2 SVGAGI. The CDR3 spans 13 residues. With 2 bases removed from V and 6 bases from J, the gap between germline ends came to 7 bases. Written as DNA, the CDR3 is TGTGCCAGCAGTTACGAGGGCGCCGGGGAGCTGTTTTTT. Translation: CASSYEGAGELFF.

J is TRBJ2-2 and V is TRBV12-3 or TRBV12-4; D is undetermined. Trimming took off 4 bases at V and 8 bases at J, with 8 bases between the two ends. This CDR3 spans 12 amino acids. CDR3: CASSSPRGELFF. As DNA, the CDR3 is TGTGCCAGCAGTTCCCCGAGAGGGGAGCTGTTTTTT.

The chain combines TRBV25-1 with TRBJ1-1; TRBD1 might be the D (5 bases). V lost 0 bases and J 7 bases, leaving 15 bases between the germline ends. This CDR3 has 15 residues. Germline CDR1 is MGHDK and CDR2 is SYGVNS. This CDR3 is CASSEYFQDKHEAFF. CDR3 DNA: TGTGCCAGCAGTGAATATTTCCAGGACAAACATGAAGCTTTCTTT.

The chain uses TRBV3-1 (or the pseudogene TRBV3-2) and TRBJ2-5; TRBD2 matches at 8 bases. The germline V gene has CDR1 LGHDT and CDR2 YNNKEL (reference sequence). V was pared by 7 bases and J by 4 bases, with 26 bases of the junction left unmatched. The CDR3 runs to 20 residues. The chain's CDR3 is CASTTDSKGTSRWFGETQYF. In DNA, the CDR3 is TGTGCCAGCACCACAGACAGTAAGGGGACTAGTCGGTGGTTTGGAGAGACCCAGTACTTC.

V usage is TRBV12-3 or TRBV12-4 and J usage is TRBJ2-3; D may be TRBD1 (6 bases). This CDR3 has 11 residues. Trimming removed 7 bases at V and 7 bases at J, with 9 bases between. The CDR3 DNA sequence: TGTGCCAGCACCACAGGGAATACGCAGTATTTT. Encoded protein: CASTTGNTQYF.